This TCR beta chain was identified in a study of tumor-infiltrating lymphocytes in primary liver carcinoma. A constant-region primer primed TCR beta cDNA synthesis from roughly 520 ng of total RNA. The TCR beta library was amplified through three nested multiplex PCR rounds in a modified ARM-PCR procedure. Both of the initial two PCR rounds ran for nine to ten cycles and employed TRBV1-TRBV30 forward primers alongside a C-beta reverse primer. TCRdb processed the multiplex PCR reads anew with MiXCR; each CDR3 protein has one entry. The sample records about 44,000 distinct CDR3 sequences, roughly 80% being singletons. As concerns this clonotype: The junction and the germline gene differ at one end; a read error may be behind it.

Germline CDR1 reads SGHAT; CDR2 reads FQNNGV. This CDR3 spans 17 amino acids. Total RNA and DNA came together from approximately 20-30 mg of bulk tissue without cell sorting. What was sequenced was tumor-adjacent normal liver tissue. The receptor was isolated from a woman between 25 and 40 years old with primary liver carcinoma and hepatitis B virus infection. The chain has TRBV11-2 and TRBJ2-1; D is uncertain. This chain's CDR3 is CASGLLTRLGRLKEQFF. CDR3 nucleotides: TGTGCCAGCGGCTTACTGACTCGCTTAGGGCGGCTTAAAGAGCAGTTCTTC.